This T cell receptor beta chain was obtained from a study of T cells after yellow fever vaccination. This clonotype was recorded a few times. The CDR3 covers 16 residues. V lost 4 bases and J 7 bases, leaving 21 bases between the germline ends. Germline V gene lookup returns CDR1 SGHNT and CDR2 YYREEE (reference sequence). Each CDR3 protein gets one entry after TCRdb re-called the 5' RACE reads with MiXCR. The top ten hold roughly a sixth of the sample, which has 310,000 or so distinct CDR3 sequences, around 6.8% seen once. The clonotype originates from a man aged 18-30 years who received the YFV17D yellow fever vaccine. V usage is TRBV5-4 and J usage is TRBJ2-1; D might be TRBD2 (7 bases). Sequenced here: PBMCs, sampled 45 days after the first yellow fever vaccination. In DNA, the CDR3 is TGTGCCAGCAGCCCTGCTTTCGGGGGGCGGGAGAATGAGCAGTTCTTC. Translated, it gives CASSPAFGGRENEQFF.